Listed here are 3 T cell receptor beta chains from one sample, sequenced in a study of cytomegalovirus exposure and HLA in healthy donors. 60 Vbeta and 13 Jbeta primers were used in PCR. Clones were sequenced by immunoSEQ multiplex PCR, and TCRdb holds only the in-frame ones, with some missing. Its clone listing holds 74,000 or so clones. The sample was PBMCs. The receptors originated from a woman aged 60-75 years in good health and CMV-seronegative.

The chain has TRBV2 and TRBJ2-1; TRBD2 aligns across 14 bases. Germline V gene lookup returns CDR1 SNHLY and CDR2 FYNNEI. J gave up 13 bases and V 6 bases, and 5 bases lay outside the gene matches. This CDR3 region has 13 residues. The chain's CDR3 is CASSSGLAGDQFF. In nucleotides, the CDR3 is TGTGCCAGCAGCTCGGGACTAGCGGGAGATCAGTTCTTC. Full variable domain (remainder filled in from reference TRBV2 and TRBJ2-1): EPEVTQTPSHQVTQMGQEVILRCVPISNHLYFYWYRQILGQKVEFLVSFYNNEISEKSEIFDDQFSVERPDGSNFTLKIRSTKLEDSAMYFCASSSGLAGDQFFGPGTRLTVL.

The rearrangement links TRBV7-9 to TRBJ1-1; TRBD1 might be the D (6 bases). Trimming left V 2 bases short and J 0 bases short, with 7 bases between. The CDR3 length is 14 residues. Germline CDR1 SEHNR, CDR2 FQNEAQ (reference sequence). CDR3 nucleotide sequence: TGTGCCAGCAGCTTACAGGGGCTGAACACTGAAGCTTTCTTT. Encoded protein: CASSLQGLNTEAFF.

This chain links TRBV6-4 with TRBJ2-2, with 9 nucleotides matching TRBD1. This CDR3 region has 16 residues. After removal of 2 bases from V and 6 bases from J, the junction contained 7 bases not matched to a gene. Germline V lookup: CDR1 MRHNA, CDR2 SNTAGT. DNA for the CDR3: TGTGCCAGCAGTGACCAGGGACAGGGTCAGGCCGGGGAGCTGTTTTTT. It specifies CASSDQGQGQAGELFF.